The clone carrying this TCR beta chain is a singleton in its sample. Per germline, CDR1 MGHRA and CDR2 YSYEKL. Trimming removed 0 bases at V and 0 bases at J, with 6 bases between. The CDR3 is made up of 16 amino acids. This entry is derived from a study of blood T cell repertoires in COVID-19. Study-level information: The study drew acute and convalescent COVID-19 samples from the United States, Italy and Spain. T cells, B-cell-depleted T cells, or PBMCs provided the cDNA or gDNA that served as material.

In the authors' methods: Estimated nucleated cell counts came from reference gene primer amplification. Assay: immunoSEQ multiplex PCR; the TCRdb copy retains only in-frame clones and omits some. V and J calls and clone size follow that table, whereas D and trimming were derived from the DNA. This table holds roughly 300,000 clones, around 92% found once. The sequence came from a man aged 18 to 35 who had recovered from COVID-19. The chain uses TRBV4-1 and TRBJ2-6; D call uncertain. The sequencing sample was made of peripheral blood. This CDR3 is CASSQEGNSGANVLTF. CDR3 bases: TGCGCCAGCAGCCAAGAGGGCAACTCTGGGGCCAACGTCCTGACTTTC.